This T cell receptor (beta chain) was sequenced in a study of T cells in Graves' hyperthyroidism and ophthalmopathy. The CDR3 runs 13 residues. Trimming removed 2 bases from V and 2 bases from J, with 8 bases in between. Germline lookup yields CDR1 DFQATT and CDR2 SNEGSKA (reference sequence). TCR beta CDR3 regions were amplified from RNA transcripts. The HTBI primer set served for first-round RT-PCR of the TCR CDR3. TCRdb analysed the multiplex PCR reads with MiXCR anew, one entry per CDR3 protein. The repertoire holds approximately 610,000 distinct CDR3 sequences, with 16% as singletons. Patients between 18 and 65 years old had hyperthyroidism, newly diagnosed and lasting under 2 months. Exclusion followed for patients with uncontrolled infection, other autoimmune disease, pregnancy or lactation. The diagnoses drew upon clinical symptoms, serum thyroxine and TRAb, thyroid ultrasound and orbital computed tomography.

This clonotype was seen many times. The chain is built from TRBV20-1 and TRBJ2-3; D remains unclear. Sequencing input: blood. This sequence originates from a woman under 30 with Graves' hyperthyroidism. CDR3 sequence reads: CSARTEYTDTQYF. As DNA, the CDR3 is TGCAGTGCTAGAACGGAATACACAGATACGCAGTATTTT.